Below, 20 T cell receptor beta chains from the same sample are listed, as sequenced in a study of blood T cell repertoires in COVID-19. This table comes from immunoSEQ multiplex PCR, and its TCRdb copy is limited to in-frame clones, with some not included. The sample contains about 240,000 clones, 70% to 90% of which appear only once. The sequenced sample was PBMCs or T cells enriched from blood (not recorded which). Source of these receptors: a middle-aged woman with acute COVID-19.

This sequence joins TRBV19 and TRBJ1-1; D uncertain. CDR1 and CDR2 (germline): LNHDA, SQIVND (reference sequence). The CDR3 runs 13 residues. Trimming cost V 3 bases and J 0 bases, with 5 bases left between them. The CDR3 here is CASSITMNTEAFF. The DNA of the CDR3 is TGTGCCAGTAGTATTACAATGAACACTGAAGCTTTCTTT.

The rearrangement joins TRBV7-9 to TRBJ2-7; 8 positions agree with TRBD1. Germline values: CDR1 SEHNR, CDR2 FQNEAQ (reference sequence). The J segment lost 6 bases and the V segment lost 1 base, leaving 2 bases of the junction unmatched. The CDR3 has 13 residues. As DNA, the CDR3 is TGTGCCAGCAGCTTAGGGGGGACAGGCGAGCAGTACTTC. It specifies CASSLGGTGEQYF.

The chain couples TRBV7-9 to TRBJ2-2, with D unclear. V was shortened by 2 bases and J by 8 bases, with 9 bases between the two germline ends. The CDR3 has 13 residues. Germline V gene sequence: CDR1 SEHNR, CDR2 FQNEAQ (reference sequence). The CDR3 loop reads CASSLRVSGELFF. CDR3 DNA: TGTGCCAGCAGCTTACGTGTTTCTGGGGAGCTGTTTTTT.

This clone occurred once. This chain links TRBV5-1 with TRBJ1-1; D is undetermined. Trimming removed 0 bases from V and 0 bases from J, with 6 bases in between. The CDR3 sequence is 14 residues long. Germline CDR1 reads SGHRS; CDR2 reads YFSETQ. CDR3 sequence (DNA): TGCGCCAGCAGCTTGGCAGGAATGAACACTGAAGCTTTCTTT. Translation gives CASSLAGMNTEAFF.

CDR3 sequence (DNA): TGTGCCAGCAGCCCGCACCAGAACTCCTACAATGAGCAGTTCTTC. Its protein product is CASSPHQNSYNEQFF. The chain couples TRBV14 to TRBJ2-1, with D uncertain. Per germline, CDR1 SGHDN and CDR2 FVKESK. This CDR3 has 15 residues. V lost 4 bases to trimming and J lost 0 bases, with 10 bases between them. Full variable domain (outside the CDR3, taken from reference TRBV14 and TRBJ2-1): EAGVTQFPSHSVIEKGQTVTLRCDPISGHDNLYWYRRVMGKEIKFLLHFVKESKQDESGMPNNRFLAERTGGTYSTLKVQPAELEDSGVYFCASSPHQNSYNEQFFGPGTRLTVL.

The rearrangement uses TRBV10-1 and TRBJ2-1, with TRBD2 matching 9 bases. Germline V gene data show CDR1 as WNHNN and CDR2 as SYGVQD (reference sequence). The CDR3 loop spans 15 amino acids. J gave up 7 bases and V 4 bases, and 8 bases lay outside the gene matches. CDR3 region: CASSVSSGMGNEQFF. The CDR3 DNA reads as TGCGCCAGCAGTGTCTCTAGCGGGATGGGGAATGAGCAGTTCTTC.

This chain connects TRBV11-3 to TRBJ1-1; TRBD1 matches at 7 bases. The CDR3 length is 14 residues. Germline V gene data show CDR1 as SGHNT and CDR2 as YENEEA. V was pared by 6 bases and J by 1 base, with 5 bases of the junction left unmatched. Here the CDR3 reads CASRKTGTNTEAFF. The CDR3 DNA reads as TGTGCCAGCAGGAAGACAGGGACGAACACTGAAGCTTTCTTT.

The chain joins TRBV7-8 to TRBJ1-5; 11 bases are shared with TRBD1. V lost 5 bases and J lost 8; bases outside the gene matches: 8. This CDR3 region has 15 residues. Germline CDR1 is SGHVS and CDR2 is FQNEAQ. The CDR3 here is CASSLRDRGWEPQHF. CDR3 coding DNA: TGTGCCAGCAGCCTAAGGGACAGGGGGTGGGAGCCCCAGCATTTT.

The V call is TRBV5-6, the J call TRBJ1-1, with 7 bases that match TRBD1. CDR1 SGHDT and CDR2 YYEEEE come from the germline V gene. The CDR3 has 16 amino acids. V shed 6 bases and J 0 bases; nucleotides not matched to a gene: 11. CDR3 protein: CASTLQGLRMNTEAFF. The CDR3 nucleotides are TGTGCCAGCACCTTACAGGGGCTTCGCATGAACACTGAAGCTTTCTTT.

The rearrangement links TRBV18 to TRBJ2-5; TRBD2 might be the D (5 bases). CDR1 KGHSH and CDR2 LQKENI come from the germline V gene. V lost 4 bases to trimming and J lost 2 bases, with 11 bases between them. The CDR3 totals 14 residues. CDR3 residues: CASSRGRGQETQYF. The CDR3 coding sequence is TGTGCCAGCTCACGAGGACGGGGACAAGAGACCCAGTACTTC.

A few counts support this clone. V gene TRBV6-6 combines with J gene TRBJ1-4; D might be TRBD1 (5 bases). The ends were cut back, 7 bases at V and 0 bases at J, with 15 bases in the middle. This CDR3 is 16 amino acids long. The germline gives CDR1 MNHNY, CDR2 SVGAGI (reference sequence). CDR3 DNA sequence: TGTGCCAGCACTACCGGGACTCTTACAACTAATGAAAAACTGTTTTTT. Its translation is CASTTGTLTTNEKLFF.

The rearrangement joins TRBV11-2 to TRBJ2-7, with a possible D match to TRBD2 (6 bases). The CDR3 contains 14 residues. From germline, CDR1 is SGHAT and CDR2 FQNNGV. V shed 0 bases and J shed 2 bases, with 8 bases lying between them. The CDR3, as DNA: TGTGCCAGCAGCTTAGACGGGAGACCCTACGAGCAGTACTTC. Translated: CASSLDGRPYEQYF.

The genes are TRBV21-1 and TRBJ1-1; no DNA check was done on the table's D call, TRBD1. TRBV21-1 is a documented pseudogene. This CDR3 has 16 residues. This CDR3 is CASSKKSGGRNTEAFF. The CDR3 nucleotides are TGTGCCAGCAGCAAAAAGTCAGGGGGTCGGAACACTGAAGCTTTCTTT.

This sequence joins TRBV6-5 and TRBJ1-5; TRBD1 agrees at 7 bases. The germline CDR1 and CDR2 sequences are MNHEY and SVGAGI. After removal of 0 bases from V and 4 bases from J, the junction contained 3 bases not matched to a gene. This CDR3 has 15 amino acids. CDR3 bases: TGTGCCAGCAGTTACTCAGCAGGGGGAAATCAGCCCCAGCATTTT. Translated: CASSYSAGGNQPQHF.

The chain is built from TRBV7-2 and TRBJ2-3, with 9 bases lining up with TRBD2. The CDR3 spans 17 residues. Germline V gives CDR1 SGHTA, CDR2 FQGNSA. Germline trimming cut 5 bases from V and 5 bases from J; bases unmatched to any gene: 14. CDR3 in DNA: TGTGCCAGCAGCCTAGAAGGGGGCGGGAGGGTCGGAGATACGCAGTATTTT. Translation: CASSLEGGGRVGDTQYF.

This clone was recorded a few times. The chain links TRBV7-2 to TRBJ2-1; 10 nucleotides align to TRBD2. V shed 3 bases and J 10 bases; nucleotides not matched to a gene: 12. There are 16 residues in the CDR3. Germline CDR1 and CDR2: SGHTA and FQGNSA. The CDR3, as DNA: TGTGCCAGCAGCTTTCTATCCAGCGGGAGGGGTGGGGAGCAGTTCTTC. Translated: CASSFLSSGRGGEQFF.

The genes are TRBV11-1 and TRBJ2-1; D unclear. The CDR3 is 14 residues long. V lost 2 bases and J 6 bases, leaving 11 bases between the germline ends. Germline CDR1 reads SGHAT; CDR2 reads FQDESV (reference sequence). DNA of the CDR3: TGTGCCAGCAGCTTATTCACCATACTCAATGAGCAGTTCTTC. It yields the protein CASSLFTILNEQFF.

The V and J genes are TRBV11-2 and TRBJ2-5, with TRBD2 identical over 10 bases. CDR1 and CDR2 (germline): SGHAT, FQNNGV. The CDR3 spans 16 residues. Trimming cost V 1 base and J 1 base; bases outside gene matches: 3. CDR3 in amino acids: CASSLVPSGGQETQYF. The CDR3 DNA reads TGTGCCAGCAGCTTAGTCCCTAGCGGGGGCCAAGAGACCCAGTACTTC.

The chain recombines TRBV2 with TRBJ1-2; D is unresolved. Germline V lookup: CDR1 SNHLY, CDR2 FYNNEI. The V end was cut by 3 bases, the J end by 4 bases, with 6 bases between. The CDR3 contains 12 residues. The CDR3 DNA is TGTGCCAGCAGTGATTGGAGCTATGGCTACACCTTC. As protein: CASSDWSYGYTF.

Regarding this clone: The junction and the germline gene differ at one end; a read error may be behind it. The CDR3 bases are TGTGCCAGCAGCCTAACAGGGGGCACTGAAGCTTTCTTT. Translated, it gives CASSLTGGTEAFF. This chain joins TRBV7-3 and TRBJ1-1; 8 bases are shared with TRBD1. Germline CDR1 SGHTA, CDR2 FQGTGA. The CDR3 runs 13 residues.